This T cell receptor (beta chain) derives from a study of sequential checkpoint blockade in melanoma. Whole-study context: 85 to 95 pretreatment tumor DNA samples were TCRβ immunosequenced. Matched biopsies came pretreatment and at week 13 for around 24 patients.

The treatment was: randomized to nivolumab then ipilimumab (arm A) or the reverse (arm B). None of the patients previously received DNA-damaging chemotherapy. Sequencing used immunoSEQ multiplex PCR; TCRdb keeps in-frame clones, though not all of them. The sample lists 6,000 or so clones; about 19% were seen once. The CDR3 spans 16 residues. Losses at the gene ends were 5 bases for V and 4 bases for J; bases not matched to a gene: 8. Germline CDR1 reads KGHSH; CDR2 reads LQKENI. This receptor was identified in a human donor with melanoma. The sample here was tumor tissue (inferred from file names), taken from a patient given nivolumab and ipilimumab in sequence. The rearrangement uses TRBV18 and TRBJ2-1; 10 bases are shared with TRBD2. CDR3: CASSSLAGGSYNEQFF. Here the CDR3 DNA reads TGTGCCAGCTCATCTTTAGCGGGGGGTAGTTACAATGAGCAGTTCTTC.